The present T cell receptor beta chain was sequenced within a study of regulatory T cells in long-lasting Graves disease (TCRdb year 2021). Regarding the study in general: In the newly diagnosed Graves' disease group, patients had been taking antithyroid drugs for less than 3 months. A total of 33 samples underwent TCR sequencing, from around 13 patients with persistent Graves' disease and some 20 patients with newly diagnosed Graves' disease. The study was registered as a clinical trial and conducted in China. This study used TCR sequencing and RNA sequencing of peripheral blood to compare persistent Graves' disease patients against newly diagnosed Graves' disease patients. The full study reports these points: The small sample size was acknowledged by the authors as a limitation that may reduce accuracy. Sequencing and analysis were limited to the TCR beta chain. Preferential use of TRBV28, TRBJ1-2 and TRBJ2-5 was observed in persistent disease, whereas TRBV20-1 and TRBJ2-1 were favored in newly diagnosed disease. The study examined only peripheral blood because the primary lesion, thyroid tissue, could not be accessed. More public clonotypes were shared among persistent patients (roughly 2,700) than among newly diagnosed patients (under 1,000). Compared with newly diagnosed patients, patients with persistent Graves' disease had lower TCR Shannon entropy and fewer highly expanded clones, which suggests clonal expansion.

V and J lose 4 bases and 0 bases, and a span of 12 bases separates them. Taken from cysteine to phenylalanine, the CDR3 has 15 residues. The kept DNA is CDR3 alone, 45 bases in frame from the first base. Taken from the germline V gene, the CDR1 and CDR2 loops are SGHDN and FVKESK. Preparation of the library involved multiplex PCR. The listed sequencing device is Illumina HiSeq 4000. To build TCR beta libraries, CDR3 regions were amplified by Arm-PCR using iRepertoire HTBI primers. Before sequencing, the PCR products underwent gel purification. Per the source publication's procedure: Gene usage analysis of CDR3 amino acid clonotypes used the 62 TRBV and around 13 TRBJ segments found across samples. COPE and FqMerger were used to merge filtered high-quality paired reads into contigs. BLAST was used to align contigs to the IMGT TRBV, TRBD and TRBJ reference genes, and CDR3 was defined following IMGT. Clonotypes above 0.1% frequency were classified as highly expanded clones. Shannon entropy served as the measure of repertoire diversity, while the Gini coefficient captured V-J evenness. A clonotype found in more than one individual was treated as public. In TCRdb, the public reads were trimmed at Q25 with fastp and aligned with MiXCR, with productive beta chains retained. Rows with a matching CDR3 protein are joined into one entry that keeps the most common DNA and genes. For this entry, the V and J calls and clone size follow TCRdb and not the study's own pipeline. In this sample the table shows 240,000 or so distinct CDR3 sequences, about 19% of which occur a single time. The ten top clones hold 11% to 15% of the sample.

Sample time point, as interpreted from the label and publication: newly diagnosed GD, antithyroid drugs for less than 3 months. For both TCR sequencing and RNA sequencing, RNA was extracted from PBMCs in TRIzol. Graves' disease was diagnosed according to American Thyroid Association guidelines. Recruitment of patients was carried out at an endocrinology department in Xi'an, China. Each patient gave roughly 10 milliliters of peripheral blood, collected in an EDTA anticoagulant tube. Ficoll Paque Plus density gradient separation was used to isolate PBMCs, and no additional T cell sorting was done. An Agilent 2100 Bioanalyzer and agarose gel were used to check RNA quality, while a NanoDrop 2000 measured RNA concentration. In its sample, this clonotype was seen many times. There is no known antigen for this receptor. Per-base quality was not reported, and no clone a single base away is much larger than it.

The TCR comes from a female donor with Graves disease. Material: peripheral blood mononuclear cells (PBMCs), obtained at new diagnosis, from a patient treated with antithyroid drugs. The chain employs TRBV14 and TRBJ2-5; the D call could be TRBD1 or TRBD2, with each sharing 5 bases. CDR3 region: CASSPGRKNQETQYF. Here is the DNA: TGTGCCAGCAGCCCGGGACGGAAGAACCAAGAGACCCAGTACTTC.